This TCR beta chain was captured in a study of T cell responses to AZD1222 COVID-19 vaccine (dated by TCRdb to the early 2020s). Background for the entire study: AZD1222 recipients given second doses at about 4 weeks or at about 12 weeks were pooled, since spike-specific TCR depth and breadth were not found to differ between the two schedules. TCR sequencing was performed for roughly 250 trial participants, of whom some 200 were given two doses of AZD1222 and around 25 were given two doses of MenACWY control vaccine. Trial participants were enrolled by age into subgroups of 18-55, 56-69 and 70-plus years, and around 150, 29 and 61 TCR-sequenced participants, respectively, were included in these subgroups.

Overall study outcomes, separate from this receptor: Participants were mostly white British, with more females than males. The authors suggested clonal diversity may have been underestimated. CD4 TCRs associated with the vaccine covered the entire spike protein, and the dominant responses were in regions 160-218 and 743-854. Conclusions about previously exposed vaccinees were limited because only a handful of AZD1222 recipients were SARS-CoV-2 seropositive at baseline. Because no samples from the day 14 peak response were available, repertoires could be characterized only after the peak T cell response. The 56-69-year group was small, and its depth increase did not reach significance, likely because of low power. Reportedly, almost half of the unique spike-specific TCRs recognized epitopes lying outside the regions that are mutated in the B.1.351 and B.1.1.7 variants. Spike-specific TCR breadth and depth rose significantly after two AZD1222 doses compared with day 0 and with MenACWY recipients.

The CDR3 regions of human TCRbeta chains were subjected to immunosequencing. As for how the authors treated the data: Repertoire TCRs were checked for matches against a reference library of SARS-CoV-2-specific TCRs that had been generated using the MIRA antigen-specificity platform. Breadth meant the fraction of unique TCRs that were SARS-CoV-2-associated, whereas depth meant the fraction of total T cells that were SARS-CoV-2-associated. Using the MIRA data, every spike-specific TCR was mapped to the spike region that the TCR reacted to and assigned to either a CD4 or a CD8 class. Log10-transformed breadth and depth values were compared by one-way ANOVA with Sidak's multiple comparisons tests. The clones in this table, taken by TCRdb from immuneACCESS, are in-frame only. Not every clone is retained; where verified, under half of the shortfall comes from an unresolved V gene, and the cause of the rest is unknown. V and J calls plus clone size are reproduced from that table; the DNA served to infer D and trimming. Within this sample are about 61,000 clones, with over 85% of them counted one time only. Together, the top ten hold around 5% of the sample.

Worth noting for this clone: It has no known antigen specificity. No much larger clonotype is one base removed from it; base qualities were not supplied.

The CDR3, cysteine through phenylalanine, is 15 amino acids long. Of all the DNA, just the CDR3 is kept, 45 bases in frame from base 1. The CDR1 and CDR2 encoded by the germline V gene (reference sequence) are GTSNPN and SVGIG. At the junction V is shortened by 0 bases and J by 6 bases, with 17 bases in between. What this sample's time point label stands for: baseline before first vaccination. Vaccinee samples were obtained from the UK trials COV001 and COV002, which included a single-blind randomized controlled phase 2/3 trial of AZD1222 (ChAdOx1 nCoV-19) in healthy adults. For TCRbeta chain sequencing, PBMC samples were collected from trial participants at day 0 and at day 28 after the second dose.

The sequencing here drew on peripheral blood, taken on day 0 of AZD1222 vaccination. The sequence joins TRBV30 to TRBJ1-1; the D gene is perhaps TRBD1, from 5 matching bases. This receptor was identified in an adult in good health. The DNA sequence is TGTGCCTGGAGTGTAAAGGAGGCAGGGTTGCCTGAAGCTTTCTTT. This codes for CAWSVKEAGLPEAFF.